Listed here is a single T cell receptor (beta chain). Other DNA sequences in the sample encode the same CDR3. Clones were read by immunoSEQ multiplex PCR, and TCRdb kept only the in-frame ones, dropping some. The table includes some 1 million clones, 60% to 80% detected once. This CDR3 is 12 amino acids long. Trimming removed 0 bases from V and 3 bases from J, with 6 bases in between. Looked up from germline, CDR1 is GTSNPN and CDR2 is SVGIG (reference sequence). This record belongs to a study of shared clonotypes between healthy human individuals. Study overall: Donor ages ranged 18 to 49 years: a couple of women, a few men.

The clonotype was recovered from a man aged 18-30 years in good health. Specimen: memory CD4+ T cells sorted from blood. Subset defined: CD45RA-negative fraction. The rearrangement links TRBV30 to TRBJ2-7; D ambiguous. The CDR3 protein is CAWSVSGYEQYF. The CDR3 bases are TGTGCCTGGAGTGTGTCCGGCTACGAGCAGTACTTC.